This TCR beta chain originates from a study of blood T cell repertoires in COVID-19. Across the whole study: COVID-19 samples collected from the United States, Italy and Spain covered acute and convalescent phases. Sources were T cells, B-cell-depleted T cells, or PBMCs; the material itself was cDNA or gDNA.

Seattle's cohort entered during active infection and was followed longitudinally. Only in-frame clones appear in the TCRdb table, and some are missing; sequencing was by immunoSEQ multiplex PCR. Of 180,000 or so clones in the sample, roughly 80% were seen once. V shed 5 bases and J 1 base; nucleotides not matched to a gene: 7. This CDR3 has 16 residues. Germline assignment: CDR1 KGHSH and CDR2 LQKENI. This TCR was sampled from a woman aged 70-85 years with COVID-19, enrolled during active disease. Sequencing was carried out using peripheral blood. The chain is built from TRBV18 and TRBJ2-1, with 8 bases that match TRBD1. In DNA, the CDR3 is TGTGCCAGCTCAGCCCGGGACAGGATTTCCTACAATGAGCAGTTCTTC. Translating gives CASSARDRISYNEQFF.